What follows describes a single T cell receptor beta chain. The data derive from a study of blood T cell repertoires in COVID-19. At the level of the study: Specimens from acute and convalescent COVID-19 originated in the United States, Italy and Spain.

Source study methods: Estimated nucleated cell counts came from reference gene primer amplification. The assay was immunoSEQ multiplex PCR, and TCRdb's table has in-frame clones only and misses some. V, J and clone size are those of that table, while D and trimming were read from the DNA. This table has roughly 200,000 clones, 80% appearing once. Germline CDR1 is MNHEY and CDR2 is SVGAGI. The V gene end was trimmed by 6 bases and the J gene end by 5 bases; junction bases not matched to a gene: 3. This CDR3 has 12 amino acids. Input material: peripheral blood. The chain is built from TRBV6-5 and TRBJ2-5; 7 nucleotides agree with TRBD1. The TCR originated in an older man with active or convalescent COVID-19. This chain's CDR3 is CASSQGEETQYF. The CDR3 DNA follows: TGTGCCAGCAGCCAGGGGGAGGAGACCCAGTACTTC.